This T cell receptor (beta chain) was sequenced for a study of cytomegalovirus exposure and HLA in healthy donors. On this clone: Its antigen is still unknown.

Study-level findings and limits: A previous analysis found most TCR beta V segments productive roughly 87% or roughly 30% of the time. Many donors shared some public TCRs, even though most TCR sequences were rare.

The V end lost 2 bases, the J end lost 3 bases, and 13 bases lay between the germline ends. The length of the CDR3 is 15 residues. Germline assignment: CDR1 MNHEY and CDR2 SVGAGI. The primer mix had 60 Vbeta and 13 Jbeta primers. Clones were sequenced by immunoSEQ multiplex PCR, and TCRdb holds only the in-frame ones, with some missing. The data show about 120,000 clones, more than 60% seen once. Input material: PBMCs. The chain combines TRBV6-5 with TRBJ1-1; TRBD1 might be the D (6 bases). This TCR derives from a woman aged 40 to 50 in good health and CMV-seropositive. The CDR3 coding sequence is TGTGCCAGCAGTTACGGGGGACAACCCGACACTGAAGCTTTCTTT. It encodes CASSYGGQPDTEAFF.